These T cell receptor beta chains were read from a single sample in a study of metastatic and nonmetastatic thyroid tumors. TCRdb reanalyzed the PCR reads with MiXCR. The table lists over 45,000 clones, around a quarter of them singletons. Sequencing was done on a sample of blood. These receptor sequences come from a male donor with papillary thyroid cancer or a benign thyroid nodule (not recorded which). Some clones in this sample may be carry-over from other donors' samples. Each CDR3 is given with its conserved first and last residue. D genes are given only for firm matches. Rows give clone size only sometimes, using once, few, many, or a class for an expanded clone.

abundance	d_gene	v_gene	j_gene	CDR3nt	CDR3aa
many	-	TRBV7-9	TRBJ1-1	TGTGCCAGCAGCTTACGGCCTTCGGAAGCTTTCTTT	CASSLRPSEAFF
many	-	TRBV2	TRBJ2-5	TGTGCCAGCAGTGAGGGGGGAGAGACCCAGTACTTC	CASSEGGETQYF
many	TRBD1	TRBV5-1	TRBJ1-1	TGCGCCAGCAGCTACCTAGACAGGGGAACTGAAGCTTTCTTT	CASSYLDRGTEAFF
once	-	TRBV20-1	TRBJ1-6	TGCAGTGCTAGAGAGGGGGGCCCACCCCTCCACTTT	CSAREGGPPLHF
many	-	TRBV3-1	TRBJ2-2	TGTGCCAGCAGCCAAGGGGGTATCACCGGGGAGCTGTTTTTT	CASSQGGITGELFF
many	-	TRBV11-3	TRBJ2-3	TGTGCCAGCAGCGCAAGAGCAGATACGCAGTATTTT	CASSARADTQYF
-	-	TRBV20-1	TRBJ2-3	TGCAGTGCTAGCATACTAGACACAGATACGCAGTATTTT	CSASILDTDTQYF
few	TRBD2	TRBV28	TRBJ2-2	TGTGCCAGCAGTTTTTGGGACGCGGGAGGGCCCAGGGAGCTGTTTTTT	CASSFWDAGGPRELFF
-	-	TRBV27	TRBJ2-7	TGTGCCAGCAGTTACACCGGACTCTACGAGCATTACTTC	CASSYTGLYEHYF
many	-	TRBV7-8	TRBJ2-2	TGTGCCAGCAGCTTAGGTCGGTCCACCGGGGAGCTGTTTTTT	CASSLGRSTGELFF
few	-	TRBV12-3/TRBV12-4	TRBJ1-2	TGTGCCAGCAGTTTAGTGGGGATCAATGGCTACACCTTC	CASSLVGINGYTF
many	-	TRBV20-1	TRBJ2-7	TGCAGTGCTACCTTCGGACGGAAGAGCTCCTACGAGCAGTACTTC	CSATFGRKSSYEQYF
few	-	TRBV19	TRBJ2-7	TGTGCCAGTAGCCATCGCCGGGACAAGTCCTACGAGCAGTACTTC	CASSHRRDKSYEQYF
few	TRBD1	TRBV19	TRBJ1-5	TGTGCCAGTGCCGACAGGGAAGGTCAGCCCCAGCATTTT	CASADREGQPQHF
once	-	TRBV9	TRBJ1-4	TGTGCCAGCAGCCTAACAGGGAGTAAAGAAAAACTGTTTTTT	CASSLTGSKEKLFF
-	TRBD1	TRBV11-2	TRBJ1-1	TGTGCCAGCAGGAACGCGCTACAGGGGATAAACACTGAAGCTTTCTTT	CASRNALQGINTEAFF
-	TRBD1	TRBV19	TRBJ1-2	TGTGCCAGTAGTATATCGGGACAGGGGGGTCTCTATAGCTACACCTTC	CASSISGQGGLYSYTF
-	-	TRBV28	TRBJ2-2	TGTGCCAGCAGTTTGTGGCGGAACACCGGGGAGCTGTTTTTT	CASSLWRNTGELFF
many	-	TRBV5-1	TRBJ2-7	TGCGCCAGCAGCTTGGAACCGGAGTCAAGCTCCTACGAGCAGTACTTC	CASSLEPESSSYEQYF
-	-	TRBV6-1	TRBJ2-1	TGTGCCGGGGAGGTCCGGGTCGGTGAGCAGTTCTTC	CAGEVRVGEQFF
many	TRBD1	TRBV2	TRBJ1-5	TGTGCCAGCAGTTATATCATGACAGGGGGTCAGCCCCAGCATTTT	CASSYIMTGGQPQHF
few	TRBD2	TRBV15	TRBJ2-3	TGTGCCACCAGCACAATAGCGGGTTACACAGATACGCAGTATTTT	CATSTIAGYTDTQYF
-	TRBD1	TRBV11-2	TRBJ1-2	TGTGCCAGCAGCGCAATCCCGGACAGGGCCTGGTTGGATGGCTACACCTTC	CASSAIPDRAWLDGYTF
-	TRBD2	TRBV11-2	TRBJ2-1	TGTGCCAGCAGCTTATATAGTCCGGGGCTAGCGGGAGTCGTTAATGAGCAGTTCTTC	CASSLYSPGLAGVVNEQFF
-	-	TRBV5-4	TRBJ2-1	TGTGCCAGCAGCGATGAAAGACAGCCGTACAATGAGCAGTTCTTC	CASSDERQPYNEQFF